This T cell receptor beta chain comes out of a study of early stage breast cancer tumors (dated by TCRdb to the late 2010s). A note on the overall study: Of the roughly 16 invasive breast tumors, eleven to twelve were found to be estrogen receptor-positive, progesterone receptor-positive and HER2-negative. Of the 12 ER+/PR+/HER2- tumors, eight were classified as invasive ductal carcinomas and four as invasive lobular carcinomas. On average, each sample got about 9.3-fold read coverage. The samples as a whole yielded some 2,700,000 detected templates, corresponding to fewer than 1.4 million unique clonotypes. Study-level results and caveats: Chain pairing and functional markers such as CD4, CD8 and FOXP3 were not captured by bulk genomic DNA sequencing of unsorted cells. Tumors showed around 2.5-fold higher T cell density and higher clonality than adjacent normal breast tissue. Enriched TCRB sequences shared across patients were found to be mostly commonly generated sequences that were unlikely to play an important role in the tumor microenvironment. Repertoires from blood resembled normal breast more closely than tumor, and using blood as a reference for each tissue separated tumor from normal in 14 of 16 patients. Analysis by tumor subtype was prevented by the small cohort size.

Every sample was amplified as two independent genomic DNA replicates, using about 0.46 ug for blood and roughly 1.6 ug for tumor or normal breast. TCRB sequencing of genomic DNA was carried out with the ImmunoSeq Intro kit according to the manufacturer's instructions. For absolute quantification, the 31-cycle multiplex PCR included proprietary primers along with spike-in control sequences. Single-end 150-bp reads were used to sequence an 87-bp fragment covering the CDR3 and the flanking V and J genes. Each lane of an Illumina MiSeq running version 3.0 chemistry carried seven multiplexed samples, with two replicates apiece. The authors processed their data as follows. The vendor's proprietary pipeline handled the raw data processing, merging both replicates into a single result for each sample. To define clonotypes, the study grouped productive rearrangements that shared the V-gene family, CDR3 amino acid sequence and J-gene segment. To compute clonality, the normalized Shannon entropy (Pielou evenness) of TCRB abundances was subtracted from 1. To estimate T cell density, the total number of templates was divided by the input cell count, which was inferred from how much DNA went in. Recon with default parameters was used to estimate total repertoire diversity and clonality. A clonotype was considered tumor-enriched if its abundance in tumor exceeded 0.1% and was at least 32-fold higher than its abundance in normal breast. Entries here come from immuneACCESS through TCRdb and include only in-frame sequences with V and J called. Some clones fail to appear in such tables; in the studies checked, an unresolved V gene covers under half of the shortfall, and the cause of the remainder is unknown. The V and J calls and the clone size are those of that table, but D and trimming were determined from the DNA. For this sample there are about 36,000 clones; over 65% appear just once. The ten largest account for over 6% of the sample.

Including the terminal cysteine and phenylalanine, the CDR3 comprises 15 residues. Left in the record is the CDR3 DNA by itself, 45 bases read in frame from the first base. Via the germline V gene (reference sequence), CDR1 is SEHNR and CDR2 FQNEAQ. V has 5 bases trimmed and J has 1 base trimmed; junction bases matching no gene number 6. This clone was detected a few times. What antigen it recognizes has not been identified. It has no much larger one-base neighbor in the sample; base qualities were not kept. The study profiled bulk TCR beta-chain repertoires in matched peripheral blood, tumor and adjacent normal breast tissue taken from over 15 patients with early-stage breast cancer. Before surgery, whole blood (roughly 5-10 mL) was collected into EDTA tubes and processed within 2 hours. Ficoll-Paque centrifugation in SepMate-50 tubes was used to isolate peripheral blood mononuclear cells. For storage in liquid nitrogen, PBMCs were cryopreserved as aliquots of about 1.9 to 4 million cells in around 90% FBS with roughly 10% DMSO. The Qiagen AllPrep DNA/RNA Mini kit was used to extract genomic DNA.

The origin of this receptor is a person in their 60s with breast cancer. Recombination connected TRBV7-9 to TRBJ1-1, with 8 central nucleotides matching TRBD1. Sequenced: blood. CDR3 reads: CASSQRQGTNTEAFF. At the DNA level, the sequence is TGTGCCAGCAGCCAAAGACAGGGGACGAACACTGAAGCTTTCTTT.